This T cell receptor beta chain was sequenced during a study of blood T cell repertoires in COVID-19. Study-level information: Samples came from the United States, Italy and Spain, spanning acute and convalescent COVID-19. PBMCs, B-cell-depleted T cells, or T cells provided the cDNA or gDNA that made up the material.

Enrollees, about 18 to 89 years old, lived in approximately 25 US areas. The ends lost 6 bases at V and 7 bases at J; junction bases unmatched: 13. The CDR3 has 15 residues. Germline CDR1 is MNHEY and CDR2 is SVGAGI. Clones were read by immunoSEQ multiplex PCR, and TCRdb kept only the in-frame ones, dropping some. Among about 150,000 clones listed, 80% to 90% were seen once. Sequencing was performed on PBMCs or T cells enriched from blood (not recorded which). The clonotype originates from a woman aged 50 to 60 with acute COVID-19. This chain uses TRBV6-5 with TRBJ1-2; 8 bases are a match to TRBD1. Here the CDR3 reads CASRDTGTGITGYTF. The CDR3 bases are TGTGCCAGCAGAGATACCGGGACAGGTATTACTGGCTACACCTTC.